Below, 18 T cell receptor beta chains from the same sample are listed, as sequenced in a study of kidney transplant recipient with SARS-CoV-2 infection. TCRdb reanalysed the reads using MiXCR and keeps one entry per CDR3 protein. This table holds some 220,000 distinct CDR3 sequences, more than 25% found once. The sample here was a blood sample, taken at baseline and around day 110 from a kidney transplant recipient. All receptors derive from a male patient aged 30 to 39 who had COVID-19 and was a kidney transplant recipient. Some T cells could come from the graft donor.

Note on this clonotype: A much larger clonotype is one base distant, so this may be a read error. This rearrangement joins TRBV3-2 to TRBJ1-2. TRBV3-2 is designated a pseudogene. This CDR3 is built from 12 residues. CDR3 in DNA: TGTTCCAGCAGCACCCAGAGCTATGGCTACACCTTC. It specifies CSSSTQSYGYTF.

As concerns this clonotype: This may come from a read error, since a much larger clone is one base off. This rearrangement joins TRBV21-1 to TRBJ2-3. TRBV21-1 is deemed a pseudogene. The CDR3 has 17 amino acids. CDR3 residues: CAGRCSVATVMQDTQYF. DNA of the CDR3: TGTGCCGGCAGGTGCAGTGTAGCTACAGTCATGCAAGATACGCAGTATTTT.

In its sample, this clonotype was seen many times. The rearrangement uses TRBV27 and TRBJ1-5, with D uncertain. Trimming took off 3 bases at V and 2 bases at J, with 8 bases between the two ends. The CDR3 runs 14 residues. CDR1 and CDR2 (germline): MNHEY, SMNVEV (reference sequence). CDR3 coding DNA: TGTGCCAGCAGTTTCCACGGGGGCAATCAGCCCCAGCATTTT. This encodes CASSFHGGNQPQHF.

Details on this clonotype: A read error may explain this, as a much larger clone is one base away. V usage is TRBV27 and J usage is TRBJ1-6, with D maybe TRBD1 (5 bases). Germline V gives CDR1 MNHEY, CDR2 SMNVEV (reference sequence). CDR3 length: 16 amino acids. The V end lost 8 bases, the J end lost 13 bases, and 27 bases lay between the germline ends. This CDR3 is CASGPGTRPDVTPLHF. CDR3 coding DNA: TGTGCCAGCGGCCCCGGGACGAGACCAGATGTGACGCCCCTCCACTTT.

The sample holds many counts of this clonotype. The genes are TRBV5-4 and TRBJ2-1; D is unclear. CDR1 SGHNT and CDR2 YYREEE come from the germline V gene (reference sequence). CDR3 length: 13 amino acids. Trimming took off 4 bases at V and 6 bases at J, with 11 bases between the two ends. Here the CDR3 DNA reads TGTGCCAGCAGCCCCGGGCCTTTCAATGAGCAGTTCTTC. It codes for CASSPGPFNEQFF.

This clonotype was observed at least ten times. V is TRBV11-3 and J is TRBJ1-2, with D unclear. Germline CDR1 and CDR2: SGHNT and YENEEA. CDR3 size: 17 residues. The V and J ends lost 5 bases and 4 bases respectively, with 23 bases between them. The CDR3 loop reads CASSNGCDLGKTYGYTF. CDR3 in DNA: TGTGCCAGCAGCAATGGTTGCGATCTCGGAAAGACCTATGGCTACACCTTC.

The chain recombines TRBV7-2 with TRBJ2-1; possible D gene TRBD2, 5 bases. This CDR3 has 17 amino acids. V was shortened by 5 bases and J by 9 bases, with 26 bases between the two germline ends. Germline CDR1 and CDR2: SGHTA and FQGNSA. Here the CDR3 reads CASSLHSSPPGSAEQFF. The CDR3 region has the DNA TGTGCCAGCAGCCTCCACTCCAGCCCCCCGGGATCTGCTGAGCAGTTCTTC.

For this clonotype: A single base separates this from a much larger clone, so it may be a read error. The chain has TRBV7-1 and TRBJ2-6, with a weak D call TRBD1 (5 bases). TRBV7-1 is known as an ORF, though its function is uncertain. This CDR3 comprises 18 residues. The germline V and J ends were trimmed by 5 bases and 5 bases, with 22 bases remaining between them. In DNA form, the CDR3 reads TGTGCCAGCAGCCGTGTCCCACGAGGACAAAGTCGGGCCAACGTCCTGACTTTC. Protein product: CASSRVPRGQSRANVLTF.

A few counts support this clonotype. This rearrangement joins TRBV7-2 to TRBJ1-5; D is undetermined. V was trimmed by 5 bases and J by 7 bases, leaving 18 bases between them. Germline CDR1 reads SGHTA; CDR2 reads FQGNSA. CDR3 size: 15 residues. In nucleotides, the CDR3 is TGTGCCAGCAGCATAGTACGGGGTTCGGAGCAGCCCCAGCATTTT. Its protein is CASSIVRGSEQPQHF.

Turning to this clonotype: A much larger clone differs from this one at a single base, so this may be a read error. The V call is TRBV21-1, the J call TRBJ2-3. TRBV21-1 is tagged as a pseudogene. There are 17 residues in the CDR3. Here the CDR3 DNA reads TGTGTCAGCAGGCATAACTTAGCTACAGTCATGCAAGATACGCAGTATTTT. Its translation: CVSRHNLATVMQDTQYF.

A note on this clonotype: A much larger clone differs from this one at a single base, so this may be a read error. The chain is built from TRBV6-5 and TRBJ1-1, with D possibly TRBD1 on 6 matching bases. Germline V gives CDR1 MNHEY, CDR2 SVGAGI. This CDR3 spans 16 amino acids. V shed 7 bases and J shed 10 bases, with 28 bases lying between them. The CDR3 coding sequence is TGTGCCAGCACCCCGGCAGGGGAAGGTGGATTAAAACCAGCTTTCTTT. Translating gives CASTPAGEGGLKPAFF.

This clonotype is a singleton in its sample. Compared with germline, one end of the junction differs, possibly owing to a read error. V gene TRBV13 combines with J gene TRBJ2-1; D perhaps matches TRBD2 (6 bases). The germline V gene has CDR1 PRHDT and CDR2 FYEKMQ (reference sequence). The CDR3 runs 16 residues. The CDR3 sequence is CASSLRSGRAYKEQFF. DNA of the CDR3: TGTGCCAGCAGCTTAAGGTCCGGGAGAGCCTACAAGGAGCAGTTCTTC.

Remarks on this clonotype: Since a much larger clone is just one base distant, this may be a read error. This rearrangement joins TRBV6-2 or TRBV6-3 to TRBJ2-3, with 7 bases lining up with TRBD2. Germline V gene sequence: CDR1 MNHEY, CDR2 SVGEGT. CDR3 size: 15 residues. J gave up 4 bases and V 6 bases, and 10 bases lay outside the gene matches. CDR3 loop: CASSPERDIADTQYF. CDR3 sequence (DNA): TGTGCCAGCAGCCCCGAGCGGGATATCGCAGATACGCAGTATTTT.

The rearrangement uses TRBV3-1 and TRBJ1-1; D uncertain. The germline V and J ends were trimmed by 5 bases and 8 bases, with 27 bases remaining between them. The CDR3 totals 17 residues. CDR1 is LGHDT and CDR2 is YNNKEL in the germline V gene (reference sequence). This chain's CDR3 is CASSLVNPISIRTEAFF. Written as DNA, the CDR3 is TGTGCCAGCAGCTTGGTTAATCCCATTTCAATTCGCACCGAAGCTTTCTTT.

Of note for this clonotype: A much larger clonotype is one base distant, so this may be a read error. The rearrangement joins TRBV9 to TRBJ2-7; 7 bases agree with TRBD2. Germline CDR1 reads SGDLS; CDR2 reads YYNGEE. After removal of 3 bases from V and 1 base from J, the junction contained 7 bases not matched to a gene. The CDR3 covers 15 residues. The CDR3 loop is CASSAIDGRSYEQYF. The CDR3 DNA reads as TGTGCCAGCAGCGCCATCGACGGGAGGTCCTACGAGCAGTACTTC.

As concerns this clonotype: This may stem from a read error, because a much larger clone lies one nucleotide away. This chain joins TRBV27 and TRBJ2-7; no firm D call. The germline CDR1 and CDR2 sequences are MNHEY and SMNVEV (reference sequence). CDR3 size: 14 residues. CDR3 sequence reads: CASSTYRKGYGQYF. The CDR3 nucleotides read TGTGCCAGCAGTACCTATCGGAAGGGCTACGGGCAGTACTTC.

This clonotype has ten or more counts. J is TRBJ1-6 and V is TRBV3-1, with 8 nucleotides matching TRBD1. Germline-derived CDR1 and CDR2 are LGHDT and YNNKEL (reference sequence). The CDR3 has 17 residues. V gave up 0 bases and J gave up 6 bases; unmatched junction bases: 7. This CDR3 is CASSQDPRTGSNSPLHF. In nucleotides, the CDR3 is TGTGCCAGCAGCCAAGATCCCAGGACAGGGTCTAATTCACCCCTCCACTTT.

This clonotype was seen repeatedly, ten times or more. The chain employs TRBV27 and TRBJ2-1; D gene unclear. Germline V gene sequence: CDR1 MNHEY, CDR2 SMNVEV (reference sequence). The CDR3 is 14 amino acids. V was trimmed by 0 bases and J by 6 bases, leaving 9 bases between them. DNA of the CDR3: TGTGCCAGCAGTTTATCCCACTACCTCAATGAGCAGTTCTTC. Amino acid sequence: CASSLSHYLNEQFF.